The 7 T cell receptor beta chains given below trace back to one sample, sequenced in a study of tumor-infiltrating lymphocytes in localized non-small cell lung cancer. Measured with immunoSEQ multiplex PCR; TCRdb has only the in-frame clones, and not every one. The table has 7,000 or so clones, around 82% seen once. The source material was lung tumor tissue. The receptors here all came from a human donor with non-small cell lung cancer.

V gene TRBV30 combines with J gene TRBJ1-1; D is ambiguous. In germline, CDR1 is GTSNPN, CDR2 SVGIG (reference sequence). V shed 5 bases and J shed 0 bases, with 4 bases lying between them. This CDR3 spans 11 amino acids. DNA for the CDR3: TGTGCCTGGCGTATGAACACTGAAGCTTTCTTT. Protein: CAWRMNTEAFF.

The chain employs TRBV15 and TRBJ2-7, with D hard to call. V shed 1 base and J shed 6 bases, with 10 bases lying between them. The CDR3 is 13 residues long. CDR1 and CDR2 from the germline V gene are LNHNV and YYDKDF (reference sequence). The CDR3 here is CATSRGDRGEQYF. In DNA form, the CDR3 reads TGTGCCACCAGCAGAGGAGATCGCGGCGAGCAGTACTTC.

The CDR3 region is CAWSPGGGGETQYF. The DNA of the CDR3 is TGTGCCTGGAGCCCCGGGGGGGGAGGAGAGACCCAGTACTTC. This chain connects TRBV30 to TRBJ2-5, with 8 bases matching TRBD2. The germline CDR1 and CDR2 sequences are GTSNPN and SVGIG (reference sequence). The length of the CDR3 is 14 residues. V dropped 3 bases and J dropped 4; count of bases not matched to a gene: 7.

In DNA, the CDR3 is TGCAGTGCTAAACCCGTCAATGAGCAGTTCTTC. This encodes CSAKPVNEQFF. The chain joins TRBV20-1 to TRBJ2-1; D call uncertain. Trimming left V 4 bases short and J 6 bases short, with 7 bases between. From germline, CDR1 is DFQATT and CDR2 SNEGSKA (reference sequence). CDR3 size: 11 residues.

This clone appeared a single time. The rearrangement links TRBV5-1 to TRBJ2-1, with D possibly being TRBD2 (6 bases). The CDR3 sequence is 17 residues long. The germline V gene encodes CDR1 SGHRS and CDR2 YFSETQ. V was cut by 0 bases and J by 4 bases, with 17 bases left in between. CDR3 DNA: TGCGCCAGCAGCTTGGCCGAGGGGCTAGCGTGGTACAATGAGCAGTTCTTC. Its protein product is CASSLAEGLAWYNEQFF.

The chain couples TRBV25-1 to TRBJ2-3; D ambiguous. Germline V CDR1 and CDR2: MGHDK, SYGVNS. V was pared by 3 bases and J by 6 bases, with 4 bases between. CDR3 length: 11 amino acids. CDR3 sequence reads: CASSELDTQYF. The CDR3 DNA is TGTGCCAGCAGTGAGTTGGATACGCAGTATTTT.

The chain couples TRBV29-1 to TRBJ2-1; 7 bases are a match to TRBD1. CDR1 and CDR2 (germline): SQVTM, ANQGSEA. Unmatched junction bases numbered 12, after V lost 6 bases and J lost 4 bases. The CDR3 loop spans 15 amino acids. CDR3 nucleotides: TGCAGCGTGCGTGGGGGAGAGACAGGGTACAATGAGCAGTTCTTC. Its protein is CSVRGGETGYNEQFF.